This T cell receptor beta chain derives from a study of blood T cell repertoires in COVID-19. Overall study context: Donors in the United States, Italy and Spain gave samples during acute or convalescent COVID-19. T cells, B-cell-depleted T cells, or PBMCs provided the cDNA or gDNA that served as material.

Trimming removed 5 bases from V and 3 bases from J; junction bases left unmatched: 10. Germline CDR1 and CDR2: MNHEY and SVGEGT. This CDR3 has 17 amino acids. Under the authors' procedure: Using reference gene primer amplification, nucleated cell counts were estimated. Libraries were prepared by immunoSEQ multiplex PCR; TCRdb keeps only in-frame clonotypes and omits some of them. Clonal size and the V and J genes are those of that table, whereas D and trimming came from the DNA. The table shows a few hundred thousand clones, with about 79% occurring only once. The chain couples TRBV6-2 or TRBV6-3 to TRBJ1-5; the match to TRBD1 covers 10 bases. The material sequenced was peripheral blood. The origin of this receptor is a woman in her thirties or forties who had recovered from COVID-19. The chain's CDR3 is CASSPGQGYGSNQPQHF. The CDR3 coding sequence is TGTGCCAGCAGTCCGGGACAGGGGTATGGGTCCAATCAGCCCCAGCATTTT.